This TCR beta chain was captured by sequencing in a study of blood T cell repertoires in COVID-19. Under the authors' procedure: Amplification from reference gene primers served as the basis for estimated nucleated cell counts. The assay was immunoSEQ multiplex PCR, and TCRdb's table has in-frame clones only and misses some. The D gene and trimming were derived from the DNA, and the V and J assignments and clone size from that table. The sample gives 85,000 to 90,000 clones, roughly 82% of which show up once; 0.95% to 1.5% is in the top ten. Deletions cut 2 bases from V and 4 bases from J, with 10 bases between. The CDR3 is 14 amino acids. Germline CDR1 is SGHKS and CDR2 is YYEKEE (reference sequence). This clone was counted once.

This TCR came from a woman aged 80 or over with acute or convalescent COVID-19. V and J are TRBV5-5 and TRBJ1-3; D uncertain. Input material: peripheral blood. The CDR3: CASSFAGEGNTIYF. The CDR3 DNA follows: TGTGCCAGCAGCTTTGCCGGGGAAGGAAACACCATATATTTT.